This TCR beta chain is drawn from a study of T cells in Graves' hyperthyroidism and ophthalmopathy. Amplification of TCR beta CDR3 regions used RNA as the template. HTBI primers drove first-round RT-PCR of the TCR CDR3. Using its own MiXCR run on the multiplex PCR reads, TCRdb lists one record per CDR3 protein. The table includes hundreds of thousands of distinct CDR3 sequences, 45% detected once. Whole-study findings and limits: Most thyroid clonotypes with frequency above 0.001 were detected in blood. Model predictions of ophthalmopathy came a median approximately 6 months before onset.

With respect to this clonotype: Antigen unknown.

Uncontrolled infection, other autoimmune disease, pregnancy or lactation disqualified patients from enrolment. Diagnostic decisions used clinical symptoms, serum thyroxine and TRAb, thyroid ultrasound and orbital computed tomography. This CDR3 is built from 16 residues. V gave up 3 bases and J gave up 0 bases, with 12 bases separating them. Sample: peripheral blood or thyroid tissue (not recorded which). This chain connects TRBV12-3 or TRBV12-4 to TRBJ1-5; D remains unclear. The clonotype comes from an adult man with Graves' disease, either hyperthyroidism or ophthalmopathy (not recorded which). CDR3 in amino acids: CASSLVGLRSNQPQHF. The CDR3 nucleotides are TGTGCCAGCAGTTTGGTGGGGTTGCGTAGCAATCAGCCCCAGCATTTT.